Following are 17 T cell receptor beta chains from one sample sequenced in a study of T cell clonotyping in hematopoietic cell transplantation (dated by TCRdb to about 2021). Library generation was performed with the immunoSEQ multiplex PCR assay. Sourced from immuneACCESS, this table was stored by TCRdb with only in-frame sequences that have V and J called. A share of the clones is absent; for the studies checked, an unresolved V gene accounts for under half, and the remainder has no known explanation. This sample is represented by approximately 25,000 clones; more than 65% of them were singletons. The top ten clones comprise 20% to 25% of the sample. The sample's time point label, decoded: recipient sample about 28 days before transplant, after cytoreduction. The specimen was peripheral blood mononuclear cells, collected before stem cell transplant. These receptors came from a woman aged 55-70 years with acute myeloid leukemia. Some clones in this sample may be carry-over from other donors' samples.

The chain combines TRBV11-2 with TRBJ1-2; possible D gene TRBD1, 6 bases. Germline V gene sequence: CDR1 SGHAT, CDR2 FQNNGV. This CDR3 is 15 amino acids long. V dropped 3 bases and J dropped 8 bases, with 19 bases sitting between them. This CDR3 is CASSFRPDSSEGYTF. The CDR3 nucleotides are TGTGCCAGCAGCTTTCGTCCGGACAGCTCAGAAGGCTACACCTTC.

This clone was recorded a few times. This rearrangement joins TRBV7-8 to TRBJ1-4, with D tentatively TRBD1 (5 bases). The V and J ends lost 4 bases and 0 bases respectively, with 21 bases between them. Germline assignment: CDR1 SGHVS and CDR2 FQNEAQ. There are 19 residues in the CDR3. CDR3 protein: CASSSFDGTGGATNEKLFF. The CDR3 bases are TGTGCCAGCAGCTCCTTCGACGGGACGGGGGGAGCAACTAATGAAAAACTGTTTTTT.

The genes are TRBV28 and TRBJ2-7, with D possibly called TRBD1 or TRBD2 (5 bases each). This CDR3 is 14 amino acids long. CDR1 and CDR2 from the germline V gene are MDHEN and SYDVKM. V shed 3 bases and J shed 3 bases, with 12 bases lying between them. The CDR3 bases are TGTGCCAGCAGTTTTGAGGGGATCGGCTACGAGCAGTACTTC. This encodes CASSFEGIGYEQYF.

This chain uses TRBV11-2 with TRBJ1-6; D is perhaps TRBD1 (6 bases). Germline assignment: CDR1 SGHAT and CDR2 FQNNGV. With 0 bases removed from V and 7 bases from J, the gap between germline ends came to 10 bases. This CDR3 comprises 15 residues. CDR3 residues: CASSLEGGWNSPLHF. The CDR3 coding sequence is TGTGCCAGCAGCTTAGAAGGGGGTTGGAATTCACCCCTCCACTTT. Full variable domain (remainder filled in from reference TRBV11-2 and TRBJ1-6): EAGVAQSPRYKIIEKRQSVAFWCNPISGHATLYWYQQILGQGPKLLIQFQNNGVVDDSQLPKDRFSAERLKGVDSTLKIQPAKLEDSAVYLCASSLEGGWNSPLHFGNGTRLTVT.

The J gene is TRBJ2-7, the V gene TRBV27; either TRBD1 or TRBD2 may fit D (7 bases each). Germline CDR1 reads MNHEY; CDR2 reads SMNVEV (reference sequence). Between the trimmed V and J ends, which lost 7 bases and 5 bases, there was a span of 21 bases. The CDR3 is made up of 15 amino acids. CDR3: CASTISLGGGHEQYF. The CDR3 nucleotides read TGTGCCAGCACCATATCCCTGGGAGGGGGCCACGAGCAGTACTTC.

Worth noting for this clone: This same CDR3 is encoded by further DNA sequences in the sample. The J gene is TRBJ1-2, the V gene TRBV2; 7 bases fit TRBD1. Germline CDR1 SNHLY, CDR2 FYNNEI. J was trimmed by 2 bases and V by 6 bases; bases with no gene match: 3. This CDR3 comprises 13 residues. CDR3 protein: CASRGDRNYGYTF. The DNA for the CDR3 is TGTGCCAGCAGGGGGGACAGAAACTATGGCTACACCTTC.

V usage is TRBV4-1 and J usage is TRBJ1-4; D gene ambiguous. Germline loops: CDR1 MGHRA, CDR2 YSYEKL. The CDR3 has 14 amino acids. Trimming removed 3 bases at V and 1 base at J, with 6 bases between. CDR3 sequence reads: CASSQGITNEKLFF. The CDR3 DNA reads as TGCGCCAGCAGCCAGGGGATAACTAATGAAAAACTGTTTTTT.

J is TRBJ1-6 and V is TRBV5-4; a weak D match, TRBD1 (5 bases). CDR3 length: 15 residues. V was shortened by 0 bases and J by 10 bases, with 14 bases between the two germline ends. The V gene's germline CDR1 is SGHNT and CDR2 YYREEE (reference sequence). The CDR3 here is CASSLEPGLASPLHF. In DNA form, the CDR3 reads TGTGCCAGCAGCTTGGAACCGGGGCTCGCGTCACCCCTCCACTTT.

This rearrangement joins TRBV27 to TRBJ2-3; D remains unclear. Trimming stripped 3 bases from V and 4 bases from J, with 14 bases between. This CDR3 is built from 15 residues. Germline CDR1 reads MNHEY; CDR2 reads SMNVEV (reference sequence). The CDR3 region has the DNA TGTGCCAGCAGTTTCAACAGCGCCGGAGCAGATACGCAGTATTTT. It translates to CASSFNSAGADTQYF.

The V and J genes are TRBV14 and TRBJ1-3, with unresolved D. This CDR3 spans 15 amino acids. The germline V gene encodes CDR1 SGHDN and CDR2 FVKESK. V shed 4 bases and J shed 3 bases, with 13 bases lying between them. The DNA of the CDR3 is TGTGCCAGCAGCCCCAACGCGGGAAGTGGAAACACCATATATTTT. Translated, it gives CASSPNAGSGNTIYF.

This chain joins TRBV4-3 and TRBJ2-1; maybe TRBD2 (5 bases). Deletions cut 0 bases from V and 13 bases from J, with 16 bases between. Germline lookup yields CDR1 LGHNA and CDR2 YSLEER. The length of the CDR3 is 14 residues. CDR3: CASSQDTRDLRQFF. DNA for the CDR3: TGCGCCAGCAGCCAAGACACTAGAGACCTACGACAGTTCTTC.

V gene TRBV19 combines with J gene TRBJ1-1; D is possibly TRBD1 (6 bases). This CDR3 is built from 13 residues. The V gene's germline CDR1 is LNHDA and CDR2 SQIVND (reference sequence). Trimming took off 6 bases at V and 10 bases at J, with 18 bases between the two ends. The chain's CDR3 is CASSVSTKGGAFF. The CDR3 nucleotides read TGTGCCAGTAGCGTATCGACGAAGGGGGGAGCTTTCTTT.

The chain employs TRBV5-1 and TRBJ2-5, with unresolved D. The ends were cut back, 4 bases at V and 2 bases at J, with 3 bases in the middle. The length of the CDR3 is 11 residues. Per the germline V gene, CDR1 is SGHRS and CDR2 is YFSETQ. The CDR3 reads CASSAQETQYF. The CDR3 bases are TGCGCCAGCAGCGCTCAAGAGACCCAGTACTTC.

The CDR3 region is CASSESRHQETQYF. The CDR3 coding sequence is TGTGCCAGCAGTGAAAGCCGTCACCAAGAGACCCAGTACTTC. The rearrangement uses TRBV2 and TRBJ2-5; D remains ambiguous. Germline CDR1 is SNHLY and CDR2 is FYNNEI. The CDR3 has 14 amino acids. The V end lost 2 bases, the J end lost 0 bases, and 7 bases lay between the germline ends.

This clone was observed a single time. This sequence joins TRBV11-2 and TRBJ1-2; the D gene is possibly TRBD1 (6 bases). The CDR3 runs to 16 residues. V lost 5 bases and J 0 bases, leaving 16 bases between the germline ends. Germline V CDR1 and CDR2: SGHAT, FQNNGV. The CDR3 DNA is TGTGCCAGCAGCAGATTCCTGGACAGAGCTAACTATGGCTACACCTTC. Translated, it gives CASSRFLDRANYGYTF.

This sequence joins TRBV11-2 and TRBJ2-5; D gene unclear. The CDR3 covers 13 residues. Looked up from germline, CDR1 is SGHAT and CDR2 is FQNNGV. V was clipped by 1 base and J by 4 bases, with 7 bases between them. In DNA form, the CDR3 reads TGTGCCAGCAGCTTAGGGTCGGGAGAGACCCAGTACTTC. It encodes CASSLGSGETQYF.

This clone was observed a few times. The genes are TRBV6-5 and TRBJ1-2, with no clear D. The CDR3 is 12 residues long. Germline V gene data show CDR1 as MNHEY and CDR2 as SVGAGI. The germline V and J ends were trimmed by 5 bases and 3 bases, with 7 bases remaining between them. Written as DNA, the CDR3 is TGTGCCAGCAGTCTGGACGACTATGGCTACACCTTC. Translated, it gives CASSLDDYGYTF.